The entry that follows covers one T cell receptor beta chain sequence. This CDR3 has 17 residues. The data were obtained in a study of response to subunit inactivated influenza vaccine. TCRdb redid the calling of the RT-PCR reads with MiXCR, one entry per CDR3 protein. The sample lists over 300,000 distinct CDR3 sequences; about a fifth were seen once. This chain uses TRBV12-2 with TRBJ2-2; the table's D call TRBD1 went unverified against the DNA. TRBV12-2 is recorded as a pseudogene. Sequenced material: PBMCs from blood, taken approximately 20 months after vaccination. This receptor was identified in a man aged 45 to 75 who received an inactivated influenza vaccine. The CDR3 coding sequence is TGTGCAAGTCGCTTAGGAACGGGGGGGTCGAACACCGGGGAGCTGTTTTTT. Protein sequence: CASRLGTGGSNTGELFF.